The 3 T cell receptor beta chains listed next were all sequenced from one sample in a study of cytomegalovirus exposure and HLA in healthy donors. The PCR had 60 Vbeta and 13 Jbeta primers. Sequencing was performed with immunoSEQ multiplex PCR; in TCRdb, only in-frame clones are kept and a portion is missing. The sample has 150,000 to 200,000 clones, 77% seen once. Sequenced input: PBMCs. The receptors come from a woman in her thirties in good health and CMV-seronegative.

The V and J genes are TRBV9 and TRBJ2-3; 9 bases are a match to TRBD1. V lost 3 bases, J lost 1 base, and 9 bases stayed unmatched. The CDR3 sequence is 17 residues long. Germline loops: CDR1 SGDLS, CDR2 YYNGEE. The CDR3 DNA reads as TGTGCCAGCAGCGGGACAGGGGAAGGGGTTGGCACAGATACGCAGTATTTT. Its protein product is CASSGTGEGVGTDTQYF.

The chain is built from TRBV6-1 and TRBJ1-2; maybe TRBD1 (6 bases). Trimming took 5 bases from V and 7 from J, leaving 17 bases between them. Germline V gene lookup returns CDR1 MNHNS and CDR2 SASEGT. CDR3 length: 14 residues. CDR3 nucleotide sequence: TGTGCCAGCAGTAGGGGGGAGGGCCGGGGTGGCTACACCTTC. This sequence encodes CASSRGEGRGGYTF.

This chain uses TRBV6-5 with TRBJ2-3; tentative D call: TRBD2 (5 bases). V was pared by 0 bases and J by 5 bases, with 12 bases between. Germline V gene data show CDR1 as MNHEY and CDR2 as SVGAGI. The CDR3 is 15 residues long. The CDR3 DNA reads TGTGCCAGCAGTTACTCGTGGGAGTCGGGAGATACGCAGTATTTT. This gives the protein CASSYSWESGDTQYF.